This TCR beta chain was captured by sequencing in a study of T cell changes during pregnancy in multiple sclerosis. Repertoires were generated with immunoSEQ multiplex PCR, while TCRdb's copy carries only in-frame clones and drops some. The sample lists roughly 80,000 clones; roughly 93% were seen once. Germline V gene data show CDR1 as LNHNV and CDR2 as YYDKDF (reference sequence). Trimming took 3 bases from V and 5 from J; bases not matched to a gene: 2. The CDR3 spans 16 residues. The V call is TRBV15, the J call TRBJ2-1, with 15 nucleotides matching TRBD2. This TCR came from a female donor with multiple sclerosis, enrolled in a pregnancy study. Sample: peripheral blood, taken in the first trimester of pregnancy. CDR3 sequence: CATSRGLAGGNNEQFF. CDR3 in DNA: TGTGCCACCAGCAGGGGACTAGCGGGAGGTAACAATGAGCAGTTCTTC. Full variable domain (missing parts from reference TRBV15 and TRBJ2-1): DAMVIQNPRYQVTQFGKPVTLSCSQTLNHNVMYWYQQKSSQAPKLLFHYYDKDFNNEADTPDNFQSRRPNTSFCFLDIRSPGLGDTAMYLCATSRGLAGGNNEQFFGPGTRLTVL.